This T cell receptor (beta chain) is drawn from a study of spatial heterogeneity in lung cancer. General observations from the study: In tumors, expanded intratumoral alpha and beta TCR counts tracked mutation counts.

Time point of the sample: sample taken at primary tumor resection. Without sorting, whole RNA was sequenced from tumor, nontumor lung or frozen PBMC. The CDR3 is 15 residues long. The germline gives CDR1 SQVTM, CDR2 ANQGSEA. Trimming removed 4 bases from V and 7 bases from J; junction bases left unmatched: 14. In its sample, this clonotype was seen many times. As yet, its antigen is unknown. TCRdb reprocessed the 5' RACE reads via MiXCR and lists one record per CDR3 protein. The sample includes tens of thousands of distinct CDR3 sequences, less than 5% of them seen just once. The chain is built from TRBV29-1 and TRBJ2-3; 7 nucleotides align to TRBD2. The source of this sequence is a male donor with early-stage non-small cell lung cancer. Source: lung tumor tissue, taken at surgery. The CDR3 reads CSVGRLARLNNTQYF. In nucleotides, the CDR3 is TGCAGCGTTGGGAGACTAGCCCGACTAAATAATACGCAGTATTTT.